This T cell receptor (beta chain) came from a study of identical twins. Study findings and constraints: Out-of-frame TCR alpha sharing observed in monozygotic twins exceeded model estimates. Weaker excess sharing between twins was seen in beta out-of-frame sequences. Fewer insertions characterized abundant cord blood beta clonotypes, whereas memory repertoires showed none. Low generation probability was overrepresented in out-of-frame alpha sequences shared by twins.

Looked up from germline, CDR1 is MDHEN and CDR2 is SYDVKM. Germline trimming cut 3 bases from V and 1 base from J; bases unmatched to any gene: 3. This CDR3 comprises 16 residues. There are a few counts of this clonotype. As yet, its antigen is unknown. TCRdb re-called the 5' RACE reads through MiXCR, storing one row per CDR3 protein. The sample has 450,000 or so distinct CDR3 sequences, roughly an eighth seen once. These data also formed part of another study, on yellow fever vaccine responses in identical twins.

The TCR was taken from a woman between 18 and 29 years old in good health. The sequenced sample consisted of CD4+ T cells sorted from blood. This chain uses TRBV28 with TRBJ2-2; 9 bases map to TRBD2. Written as DNA, the CDR3 is TGTGCCAGCAGTTTTCTGCGGGGGGGGAACACCGGGGAGCTGTTTTTT. Translated, it gives CASSFLRGGNTGELFF.